The 28 T cell receptor beta chains in this list originate from one sample, sequenced in a study of blood T cell repertoires in COVID-19. The data were produced by immunoSEQ multiplex PCR, yet TCRdb's version contains in-frame clones alone and is incomplete. The sample holds under 100,000 clones, 85% seen once. The sequenced material came from peripheral blood. Every receptor here comes from a man in his forties or fifties with acute or convalescent COVID-19.

The rearrangement joins TRBV6-2 or TRBV6-3 to TRBJ2-7, with 14 bases fitting TRBD2. Germline-derived CDR1 and CDR2 are MNHEY and SVGEGT. The V gene end was trimmed by 6 bases and the J gene end by 3 bases; junction bases not matched to a gene: 4. The CDR3 is 15 amino acids. The CDR3 here is CASSQGLAGVYEQYF. The CDR3 DNA reads as TGTGCCAGCAGCCAGGGACTAGCGGGGGTCTACGAGCAGTACTTC.

This clone was detected once. The rearrangement joins TRBV28 to TRBJ2-4; D gene ambiguous. Germline lookup yields CDR1 MDHEN and CDR2 SYDVKM. The CDR3 length is 17 residues. V lost 6 bases to trimming and J lost 3 bases, with 21 bases between them. CDR3 bases: TGTGCCAGCAGCCTATATCCCCGAGGAGTAGGCAAAAACATTCAGTACTTC. Residues: CASSLYPRGVGKNIQYF.

CDR3 loop: CASREQGAVTDTQYF. The DNA for the CDR3 is TGTGCCAGCAGGGAACAGGGGGCAGTCACAGATACGCAGTATTTT. J is TRBJ2-3 and V is TRBV2; 9 positions match TRBD1. The germline V gene encodes CDR1 SNHLY and CDR2 FYNNEI. The CDR3 sequence is 15 residues long. The J segment lost 2 bases and the V segment lost 6 bases, leaving 6 bases of the junction unmatched.

V and J are TRBV5-4 and TRBJ2-3; TRBD2 agrees at 8 bases. CDR1 is SGHNT and CDR2 is YYREEE in the germline V gene (reference sequence). V shed 4 bases and J 2 bases; nucleotides not matched to a gene: 6. The CDR3 contains 15 residues. CDR3 sequence (DNA): TGTGCCAGCAGCCAAGGTAGCGGGGTCACAGATACGCAGTATTTT. Encoded protein: CASSQGSGVTDTQYF.

This chain uses TRBV27 with TRBJ2-7; no clear D gene. V was shortened by 4 bases and J by 7 bases, with 14 bases between the two germline ends. The CDR3 consists of 13 residues. CDR1 and CDR2 (germline): MNHEY, SMNVEV (reference sequence). CDR3 coding DNA: TGTGCCAGCAGTTCCTCGGCGGAGTGGGAGCAGTACTTC. This encodes CASSSSAEWEQYF.

The gene calls are TRBV29-1 and TRBJ2-3; D remains unclear. The length of the CDR3 is 11 residues. The germline V gene encodes CDR1 SQVTM and CDR2 ANQGSEA. The ends were cut back, 4 bases at V and 4 bases at J, with 6 bases in the middle. CDR3 protein: CSVVPADTQYF. CDR3 nucleotides: TGCAGCGTTGTCCCGGCAGATACGCAGTATTTT.

The genes are TRBV7-2 and TRBJ2-7; D ambiguous. The CDR3 covers 15 residues. The V gene's germline CDR1 is SGHTA and CDR2 FQGNSA. The ends were cut back, 1 base at V and 7 bases at J, with 17 bases in the middle. The DNA of the CDR3 is TGTGCCAGCAGCTTAGGGGTAGGTCTAGGATCTGAGCAGTACTTC. This sequence encodes CASSLGVGLGSEQYF.

This clone showed up many times. The J gene is TRBJ1-5, the V gene TRBV2; a weak D match, TRBD1 (5 bases). Per the germline V gene, CDR1 is SNHLY and CDR2 is FYNNEI. This CDR3 contains 16 residues. V was trimmed by 6 bases and J by 8 bases, leaving 23 bases between them. CDR3 bases: TGTGCCAGCAGACTCGACGGCAGGGCCCTCGGTGAGCCCCAGCATTTT. This encodes CASRLDGRALGEPQHF.

The rearrangement joins TRBV19 to TRBJ2-2, with 8 bases matching TRBD2. CDR1 and CDR2 (germline): LNHDA, SQIVND (reference sequence). The trim removed 6 bases at V and 5 bases at J, leaving 2 bases unmatched. The CDR3 is 13 residues long. Here the CDR3 DNA reads TGTGCCAGTAGCGCTAGCGGGACCGGGGAGCTGTTTTTT. It translates to CASSASGTGELFF.

The rearrangement joins TRBV7-9 to TRBJ1-1, with D hard to call. Germline CDR1 is SEHNR and CDR2 is FQNEAQ (reference sequence). The length of the CDR3 is 17 residues. The V and J ends lost 1 base and 4 bases respectively, with 19 bases between them. CDR3 loop: CASSLGQIAVEGTEAFF. CDR3 bases: TGTGCCAGCAGCTTAGGGCAGATCGCCGTCGAGGGCACTGAAGCTTTCTTT.

V usage is TRBV19 and J usage is TRBJ2-5, with 7 bases identical to TRBD1. Germline CDR1 reads LNHDA; CDR2 reads SQIVND (reference sequence). Trimming took 4 bases from V and 4 from J; bases not matched to a gene: 6. The CDR3 is 14 amino acids. CDR3 coding DNA: TGTGCCAGTAGTAACTCCGACAGGGCAGAGACCCAGTACTTC. Translation: CASSNSDRAETQYF.

This chain's CDR3 is CASSSSGTGGFEQYF. The CDR3 DNA reads TGTGCCAGCAGTTCCTCCGGGACAGGGGGTTTTGAGCAGTACTTC. The genes are TRBV6-5 and TRBJ2-7; 11 nucleotides agree with TRBD1. Germline V CDR1 and CDR2: MNHEY, SVGAGI. Losses at the gene ends were 4 bases for V and 7 bases for J; bases not matched to a gene: 9. CDR3 length: 15 residues.

This clone was picked up many times. The chain has TRBV12-3 or TRBV12-4 and TRBJ1-2; D unclear. Deletions cut 4 bases from V and 4 bases from J, with 7 bases between. The CDR3 has 12 residues. The CDR3 is CASSSSGYGYTF. Written as DNA, the CDR3 is TGTGCCAGCAGTTCGTCGGGCTATGGCTACACCTTC.

The chain is built from TRBV24-1 and TRBJ2-3; D remains unclear. V was clipped by 9 bases and J by 0 bases, with 6 bases between them. This CDR3 has 12 amino acids. CDR1 and CDR2 (germline): KGHDR, SFDVKD. The CDR3 loop is CATGLSTDTQYF. CDR3 DNA sequence: TGTGCCACCGGCCTTAGCACAGATACGCAGTATTTT.

This chain uses TRBV21-1 with TRBJ2-7; TRBD1 is taken as the D call from the table, unchecked against the DNA. TRBV21-1 is termed a pseudogene. This CDR3 is built from 13 residues. The CDR3 is CASSKGQGYEQYF. The CDR3, as DNA: TGTGCCAGCAGCAAAGGTCAGGGGTACGAGCAGTACTTC.

This clone was counted a few times. The rearrangement links TRBV19 to TRBJ2-2, with unresolved D. Between the trimmed V and J ends, which lost 5 bases and 0 bases, there was a span of 7 bases. This CDR3 is 14 amino acids long. CDR1 is LNHDA, CDR2 SQIVND, per germline (reference sequence). The CDR3 here is CASSSHSNTGELFF. The CDR3 DNA is TGTGCCAGTAGTTCTCACTCGAACACCGGGGAGCTGTTTTTT.

This clone was detected only a few times. J is TRBJ1-5 and V is TRBV5-1, with 8 bases fitting TRBD1. This CDR3 has 13 amino acids. Germline loops: CDR1 SGHRS, CDR2 YFSETQ. V was clipped by 7 bases and J by 1 base; unmatched bases: 1. The CDR3 reads CASRTGSNQPQHF. DNA for the CDR3: TGCGCCAGCCGGACAGGGAGCAATCAGCCCCAGCATTTT.

The genes are TRBV4-3 and TRBJ2-1, with 12 bases that match TRBD2. Per the germline V gene, CDR1 is LGHNA and CDR2 is YSLEER. After removal of 2 bases from V and 4 bases from J, the junction contained 6 bases not matched to a gene. The CDR3 covers 17 residues. The CDR3 DNA reads TGCGCCAGCAGCCAATGGCTCGGACTAGCGGGGTACAATGAGCAGTTCTTC. This codes for CASSQWLGLAGYNEQFF.

This sequence joins TRBV7-2 and TRBJ1-2; TRBD1 matches 9 bases. Germline CDR1 reads SGHTA; CDR2 reads FQGNSA. Trimming at V came to 5 bases and at J to 2 bases, leaving 3 bases not matched to a gene. The CDR3 is 14 residues long. CDR3 sequence: CASSMGQGNYGYTF. The CDR3 DNA reads TGTGCCAGCAGCATGGGACAGGGAAACTATGGCTACACCTTC.

The rearrangement joins TRBV4-1 to TRBJ2-1, with D tentatively TRBD2 (7 bases). The CDR3 covers 16 residues. Germline V gene lookup returns CDR1 MGHRA and CDR2 YSYEKL. The V and J ends lost 0 bases and 7 bases respectively, with 16 bases between them. The CDR3 loop is CASSQEAGRGGNEQFF. As DNA, the CDR3 is TGCGCCAGCAGCCAAGAGGCGGGGAGGGGGGGGAATGAGCAGTTCTTC.

This clone was seen only once. The chain couples TRBV6-6 to TRBJ1-6, with D possibly TRBD1 on 6 matching bases. This CDR3 is 14 amino acids long. The V gene's germline CDR1 is MNHNY and CDR2 SVGAGI (reference sequence). The V end was cut by 10 bases, the J end by 7 bases, with 17 bases between. The CDR3 reads CATRPQGNNSPLHF. The CDR3 nucleotides read TGTGCCACCCGACCTCAGGGGAACAATTCACCCCTCCACTTT.

The chain joins TRBV11-1 to TRBJ2-2, with 9 bases matching TRBD1. The V segment lost 3 bases and the J segment 5 bases; nucleotides outside the gene matches: 4. CDR1 and CDR2 from the germline V gene are SGHAT and FQDESV (reference sequence). This CDR3 comprises 15 residues. CDR3 bases: TGTGCCAGCAGCTTTGGGACAGGGAGAACCGGGGAGCTGTTTTTT. The encoded protein is CASSFGTGRTGELFF.

The V gene is TRBV27, the J gene TRBJ2-1; 11 nucleotides line up with TRBD2. V gave up 3 bases and J gave up 9 bases; unmatched junction bases: 7. This CDR3 spans 15 amino acids. Germline V lookup: CDR1 MNHEY, CDR2 SMNVEV (reference sequence). The CDR3 is CASSFASGRPSEQFF. DNA of the CDR3: TGTGCCAGCAGTTTCGCTAGCGGGAGGCCGAGTGAGCAGTTCTTC.

This chain uses TRBV5-4 with TRBJ2-1; 8 bases match TRBD2. Germline CDR1 and CDR2: SGHNT and YYREEE (reference sequence). This CDR3 spans 12 amino acids. V shed 4 bases, J shed 12 bases, and the junction held 6 bases outside the gene matches. CDR3 coding DNA: TGTGCCAGCAGCACCGGACTAGCTCCGCAGTTCTTC. Amino acids: CASSTGLAPQFF.

This chain joins TRBV6-5 and TRBJ2-3; D is unresolved. Looked up from germline, CDR1 is MNHEY and CDR2 is SVGAGI. The CDR3 extends over 15 amino acids. V was pared by 4 bases and J by 0 bases, with 11 bases between. This CDR3 is CASSSPTTSTDTQYF. The CDR3 bases are TGTGCCAGCAGTTCACCGACGACTAGCACAGATACGCAGTATTTT.

The rearrangement joins TRBV4-3 to TRBJ2-7, with 9 bases fitting TRBD2. Germline V CDR1 and CDR2: LGHNA, YSLEER. This CDR3 has 15 residues. Trimming cost V 1 base and J 7 bases; bases outside gene matches: 8. The CDR3 sequence is CASSQVPSGEREQYF. The CDR3 DNA sequence: TGCGCCAGCAGCCAAGTGCCTAGCGGGGAACGTGAGCAGTACTTC.

The rearrangement uses TRBV10-1 and TRBJ2-2, with 8 bases matching TRBD2. The CDR3 length is 17 residues. Trimming at V came to 4 bases and at J to 4 bases, leaving 11 bases not matched to a gene. Per germline, CDR1 WNHNN and CDR2 SYGVQD (reference sequence). The CDR3 reads CASSGGLRGVATGELFF. The CDR3 nucleotides are TGCGCCAGCAGTGGTGGCTTGCGGGGGGTGGCCACCGGGGAGCTGTTTTTT.

The chain uses TRBV29-1 and TRBJ1-5, with unresolved D. This CDR3 comprises 15 residues. Looked up from germline, CDR1 is SQVTM and CDR2 is ANQGSEA. Deletions cut 0 bases from V and 6 bases from J, with 15 bases between. The CDR3 sequence: CSVEETGSSGQPQHF. CDR3 sequence (DNA): TGCAGCGTTGAAGAAACGGGTTCCTCGGGTCAGCCCCAGCATTTT.